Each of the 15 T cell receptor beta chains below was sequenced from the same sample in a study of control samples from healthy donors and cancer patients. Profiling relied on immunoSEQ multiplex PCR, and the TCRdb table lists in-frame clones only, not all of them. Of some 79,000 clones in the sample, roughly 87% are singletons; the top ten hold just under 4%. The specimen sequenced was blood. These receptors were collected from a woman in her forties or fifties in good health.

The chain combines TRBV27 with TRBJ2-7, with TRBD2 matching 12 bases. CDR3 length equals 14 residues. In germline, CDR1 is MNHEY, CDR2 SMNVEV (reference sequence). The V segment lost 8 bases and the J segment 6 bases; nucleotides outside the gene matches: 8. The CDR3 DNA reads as TGTGCCAGCTTTTCGGAACTAGCGGGAGGCGAGCAGTACTTC. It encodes CASFSELAGGEQYF.

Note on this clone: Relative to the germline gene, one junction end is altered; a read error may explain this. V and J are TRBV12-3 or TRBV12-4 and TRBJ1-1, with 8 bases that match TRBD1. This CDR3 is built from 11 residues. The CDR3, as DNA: TGTGCCAGCAGTTTAGGTGGGACAGGTATCTTT. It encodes CASSLGGTGIF.

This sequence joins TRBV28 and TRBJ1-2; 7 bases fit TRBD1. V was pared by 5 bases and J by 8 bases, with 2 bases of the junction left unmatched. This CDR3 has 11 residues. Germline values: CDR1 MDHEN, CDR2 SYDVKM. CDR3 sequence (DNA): TGTGCCAGCAGTAGACAGGGAGGCTACACCTTC. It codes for CASSRQGGYTF.

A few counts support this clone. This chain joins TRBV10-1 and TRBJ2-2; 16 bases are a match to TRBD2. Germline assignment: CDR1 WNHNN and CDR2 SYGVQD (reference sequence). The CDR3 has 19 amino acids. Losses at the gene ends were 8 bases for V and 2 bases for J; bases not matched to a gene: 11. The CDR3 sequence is CASGFPGTSGRDNTGELFF. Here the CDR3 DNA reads TGCGCCAGCGGTTTCCCCGGGACTAGCGGGAGGGATAACACCGGGGAGCTGTTTTTT.

The CDR3: CASRGGRSHGELFF. The CDR3 region has the DNA TGTGCCAGTAGGGGGGGCCGCTCCCACGGGGAGCTGTTTTTT. The chain recombines TRBV19 with TRBJ2-2; D assignment may be TRBD1 or TRBD2 (6 bases each). CDR1 and CDR2 (germline): LNHDA, SQIVND (reference sequence). V lost 6 bases and J 7 bases, leaving 15 bases between the germline ends. There are 14 residues in the CDR3.

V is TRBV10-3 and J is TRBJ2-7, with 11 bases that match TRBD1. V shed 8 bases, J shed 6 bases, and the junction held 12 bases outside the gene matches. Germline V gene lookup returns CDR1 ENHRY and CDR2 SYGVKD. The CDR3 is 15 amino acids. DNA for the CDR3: TGTGCCATCGGTACTATAGGACAGGGGGCAGGCGAGCAGTACTTC. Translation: CAIGTIGQGAGEQYF.

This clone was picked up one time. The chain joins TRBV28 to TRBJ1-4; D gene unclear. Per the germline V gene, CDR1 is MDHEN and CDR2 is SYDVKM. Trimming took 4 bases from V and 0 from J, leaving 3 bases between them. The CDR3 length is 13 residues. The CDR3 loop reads CASSWPTNEKLFF. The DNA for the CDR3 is TGTGCCAGCAGTTGGCCAACTAATGAAAAACTGTTTTTT.

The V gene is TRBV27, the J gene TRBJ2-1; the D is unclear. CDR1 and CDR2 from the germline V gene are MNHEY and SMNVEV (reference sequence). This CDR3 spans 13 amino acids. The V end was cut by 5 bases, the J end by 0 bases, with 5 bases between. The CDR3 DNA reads TGTGCCAGCAGTCCCGACTCCTACAATGAGCAGTTCTTC. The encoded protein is CASSPDSYNEQFF.

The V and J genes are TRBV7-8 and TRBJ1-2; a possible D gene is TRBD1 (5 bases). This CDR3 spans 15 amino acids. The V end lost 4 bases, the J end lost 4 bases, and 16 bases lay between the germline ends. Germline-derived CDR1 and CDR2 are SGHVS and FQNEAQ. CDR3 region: CASSSAGTRSYGYTF. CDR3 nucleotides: TGTGCCAGCAGCTCGGCCGGGACTCGGAGCTATGGCTACACCTTC.

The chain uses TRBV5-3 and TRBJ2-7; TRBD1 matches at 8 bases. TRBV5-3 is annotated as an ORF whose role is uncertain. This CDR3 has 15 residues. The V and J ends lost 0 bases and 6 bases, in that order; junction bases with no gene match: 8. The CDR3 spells CARSLDWQGAGEQYF. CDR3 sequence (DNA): TGTGCCAGAAGCTTGGATTGGCAGGGGGCCGGCGAGCAGTACTTC.

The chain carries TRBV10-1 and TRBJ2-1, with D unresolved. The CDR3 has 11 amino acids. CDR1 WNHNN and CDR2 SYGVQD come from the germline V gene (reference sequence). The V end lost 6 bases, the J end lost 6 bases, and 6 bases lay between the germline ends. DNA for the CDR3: TGCGCCAGCAGCGGAGCCAATGAGCAGTTCTTC. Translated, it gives CASSGANEQFF.

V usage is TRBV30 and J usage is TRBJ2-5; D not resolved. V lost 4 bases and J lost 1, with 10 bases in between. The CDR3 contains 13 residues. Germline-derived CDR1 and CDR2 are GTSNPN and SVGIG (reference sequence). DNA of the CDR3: TGTGCCTGGAATCCTAACAGCCAAGAGACCCAGTACTTC. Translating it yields CAWNPNSQETQYF.

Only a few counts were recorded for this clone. The CDR3 DNA is TGTGCCTCTTCCGGCGGGACCCAGAATGAGCAGTTCTTC. It yields the protein CASSGGTQNEQFF. The chain is built from TRBV30 and TRBJ2-1; tentatively, D is TRBD2 (6 bases). The V end was cut by 7 bases, the J end by 7 bases, with 17 bases between. Per germline, CDR1 GTSNPN and CDR2 SVGIG (reference sequence). The CDR3 has 13 amino acids.

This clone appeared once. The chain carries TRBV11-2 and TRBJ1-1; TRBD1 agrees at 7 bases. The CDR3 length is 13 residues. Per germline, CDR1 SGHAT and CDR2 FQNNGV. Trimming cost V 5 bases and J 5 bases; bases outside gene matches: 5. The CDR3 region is CASSPIQGTEAFF. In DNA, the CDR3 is TGTGCCAGCAGCCCGATACAGGGGACTGAAGCTTTCTTT.

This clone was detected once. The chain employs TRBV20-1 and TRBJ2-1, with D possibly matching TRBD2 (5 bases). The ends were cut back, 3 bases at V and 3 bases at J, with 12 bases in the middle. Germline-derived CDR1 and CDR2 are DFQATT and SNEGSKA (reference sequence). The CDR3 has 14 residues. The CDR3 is CSASLDFHYNEQFF. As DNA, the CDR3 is TGCAGTGCTAGTTTGGACTTCCACTACAATGAGCAGTTCTTC.